A single sample gave rise to the 19 T cell receptor beta chains below, sequenced in a study of blood T cell repertoires in COVID-19. The table came from immunoSEQ multiplex PCR; TCRdb's copy has only in-frame clones and leaves some out. The sample lists hundreds of thousands of clones, around nine tenths occurring once. The sequenced material came from PBMCs or T cells enriched from blood (not recorded which). The receptor source for this set is a woman aged 50 to 60 who had recovered from COVID-19.

CDR3 DNA sequence: TGTGCCAGCAAAAAATCGTCCCAGACATACGAGCAGTACTTC. Protein product: CASKKSSQTYEQYF. The chain has TRBV27 and TRBJ2-7; no firm D call. V was shortened by 7 bases and J by 4 bases, with 17 bases between the two germline ends. Germline V gives CDR1 MNHEY, CDR2 SMNVEV (reference sequence). The length of the CDR3 is 14 residues.

This chain connects TRBV3-1 (or the pseudogene TRBV3-2) to TRBJ1-2; D is unresolved. V gave up 0 bases and J gave up 4 bases, with 6 bases separating them. Germline V lookup: CDR1 LGHDT, CDR2 YNNKEL (reference sequence). The CDR3 runs 13 residues. The CDR3 reads CASSQESGYGYTF. In nucleotides, the CDR3 is TGTGCCAGCAGCCAAGAGTCAGGCTATGGCTACACCTTC.

The chain carries TRBV6-2 or TRBV6-3 and TRBJ1-1; no firm D call. The CDR3 is 14 amino acids. V was shortened by 6 bases and J by 0 bases, with 11 bases between the two germline ends. Germline CDR1 and CDR2: MNHEY and SVGEGT. This CDR3 reads CASSTTVMNTEAFF. CDR3 DNA sequence: TGTGCCAGCAGCACCACAGTGATGAACACTGAAGCTTTCTTT.

The V call is TRBV28, the J call TRBJ1-5, with D possibly being TRBD1 (5 bases). There are 15 residues in the CDR3. Germline V gene sequence: CDR1 MDHEN, CDR2 SYDVKM. V gave up 8 bases and J gave up 2 bases, with 16 bases separating them. The CDR3 nucleotides read TGTGCCAGCTTGGAGGGGACTGCGGGCAATCAGCCCCAGCATTTT. It codes for CASLEGTAGNQPQHF.

The chain carries TRBV7-2 and TRBJ1-5, with 10 bases identical to TRBD1. This CDR3 is built from 14 residues. CDR1 is SGHTA, CDR2 FQGNSA, per germline. Unmatched junction bases numbered 2, after V lost 4 bases and J lost 5 bases. CDR3 in amino acids: CASSSGQGHQPQHF. CDR3 nucleotide sequence: TGTGCCAGCAGCTCGGGACAGGGGCATCAGCCCCAGCATTTT.

The rearrangement uses TRBV11-3 and TRBJ2-5, with 9 bases lining up with TRBD2. The V and J ends lost 5 bases and 2 bases, in that order; junction bases with no gene match: 6. This CDR3 comprises 15 residues. Germline CDR1 is SGHNT and CDR2 is YENEEA. CDR3 protein: CASSLGRGGQETQYF. CDR3 coding DNA: TGTGCCAGCAGCCTCGGGCGGGGGGGACAAGAGACCCAGTACTTC.

This chain uses TRBV4-1 with TRBJ1-4, with D uncertain. This CDR3 spans 16 amino acids. Trimming took off 4 bases at V and 4 bases at J, with 16 bases between the two ends. Germline V lookup: CDR1 MGHRA, CDR2 YSYEKL. CDR3 nucleotide sequence: TGCGCCAGCAGCCCGTATAACAGAGTCTTTAATGAAAAACTGTTTTTT. Encoded protein: CASSPYNRVFNEKLFF.

As concerns this clone: Other DNA sequences in this specimen translate into the identical CDR3. The chain carries TRBV12-3 or TRBV12-4 and TRBJ2-3; D not certain. Trimming shortened V by 5 bases and J by 2 bases, and 5 bases separated the two germline ends. The CDR3 runs to 12 residues. CDR3 residues: CASSQSTDTQYF. In nucleotides, the CDR3 is TGTGCCAGCAGTCAATCCACAGATACGCAGTATTTT.

The CDR3 bases are TGTGCCAGTAGTATCACCGGGACAGTGAACACTGAAGCTTTCTTT. Translating gives CASSITGTVNTEAFF. The J gene is TRBJ1-1, the V gene TRBV19, with 7 positions matching TRBD1. V lost 3 bases to trimming and J lost 0 bases; unmatched junction nucleotides: 4. The CDR3 totals 15 residues. The V gene's germline CDR1 is LNHDA and CDR2 SQIVND (reference sequence).

The chain recombines TRBV28 with TRBJ1-6; possible D gene TRBD1, 5 bases. V dropped 6 bases and J dropped 2 bases, with 8 bases sitting between them. The CDR3 contains 14 residues. Germline V lookup: CDR1 MDHEN, CDR2 SYDVKM. The CDR3 is CASRRTPYNSPLHF. The CDR3, as DNA: TGTGCCAGCAGGCGGACACCCTATAATTCACCCCTCCACTTT.

This clone came up a few times. The J gene is TRBJ1-2, the V gene TRBV5-1; 10 bases map to TRBD1. Germline V gives CDR1 SGHRS, CDR2 YFSETQ. The ends lost 6 bases at V and 5 bases at J; junction bases unmatched: 4. The CDR3 contains 13 residues. CDR3 nucleotides: TGCGCCAGCACCGAGGACAGGGGGTATGGCTACACCTTC. Its protein product is CASTEDRGYGYTF.

This clone was observed a few times. The DNA of the CDR3 is TGTGCCTGGAGTCCAAACAGGGGGCTAGGAAACACCATATATTTT. Protein: CAWSPNRGLGNTIYF. The V call is TRBV30, the J call TRBJ1-3; 9 nucleotides match TRBD1. The germline CDR1 and CDR2 sequences are GTSNPN and SVGIG (reference sequence). Unmatched junction bases numbered 6, after V lost 2 bases and J lost 4 bases. The length of the CDR3 is 15 residues.

The chain couples TRBV10-3 to TRBJ2-1; 8 bases fit TRBD2. The CDR3 loop spans 15 amino acids. Germline V lookup: CDR1 ENHRY, CDR2 SYGVKD. V gave up 10 bases and J gave up 1 base; unmatched junction bases: 9. The CDR3 loop is CASTAGGRSYNEQFF. CDR3 DNA sequence: TGTGCCAGCACGGCGGGGGGCCGTTCCTACAATGAGCAGTTCTTC.

This chain uses TRBV29-1 with TRBJ2-3; TRBD1 might be the D (5 bases). V was cut by 6 bases and J by 1 base, with 14 bases left in between. Germline V gene sequence: CDR1 SQVTM, CDR2 ANQGSEA. The CDR3 loop spans 14 amino acids. The CDR3 sequence: CSVANRRGTDTQYF. The CDR3, as DNA: TGCAGCGTAGCGAACAGGCGAGGCACAGATACGCAGTATTTT.

The chain links TRBV2 to TRBJ2-5; D not resolved. In germline, CDR1 is SNHLY, CDR2 FYNNEI. Trimming removed 2 bases at V and 5 bases at J, with 3 bases between. The CDR3 contains 11 residues. CDR3 coding DNA: TGTGCCAGCAGTGAATCTGAGACCCAGTACTTC. Its protein product is CASSESETQYF.

The chain carries TRBV6-1 and TRBJ2-6, with D possibly TRBD1 on 6 matching bases. Trimming pared 4 bases from V and 0 bases from J, leaving 19 bases between. From germline, CDR1 is MNHNS and CDR2 SASEGT. This CDR3 spans 19 amino acids. CDR3 DNA sequence: TGTGCCAGCAGTGGACGTGCGGACAGAATCTACTCTGGGGCCAACGTCCTGACTTTC. It is translated as CASSGRADRIYSGANVLTF.

The chain carries TRBV2 and TRBJ1-5, with D unclear. The CDR3 is made up of 13 amino acids. V was pared by 7 bases and J by 5 bases, with 12 bases between. CDR1 is SNHLY and CDR2 is FYNNEI in the germline V gene. The CDR3 protein is CASTREVDQPQHF. The CDR3 coding sequence is TGTGCCAGCACGAGGGAAGTCGATCAGCCCCAGCATTTT.

The chain is built from TRBV10-3 and TRBJ2-1, with D possibly matching TRBD1 (7 bases). This CDR3 is 16 amino acids long. Germline V gene sequence: CDR1 ENHRY, CDR2 SYGVKD. Trimming stripped 6 bases from V and 5 bases from J, with 20 bases between. The CDR3 here is CAIRAPTGRLDNEQFF. The CDR3 region has the DNA TGTGCCATCAGGGCTCCGACAGGGAGGCTGGACAATGAGCAGTTCTTC.

The chain is built from TRBV11-2 and TRBJ2-7; D is perhaps TRBD2 (6 bases). CDR1 is SGHAT and CDR2 is FQNNGV in the germline V gene. The CDR3 totals 16 residues. Trimming shortened V by 2 bases and J by 2 bases, and 16 bases separated the two germline ends. CDR3 protein: CASSLTDGGIAYEQYF. In nucleotides, the CDR3 is TGTGCCAGCAGCTTAACGGATGGGGGGATCGCCTACGAGCAGTACTTC. Drawing the rest from reference TRBV11-2 and TRBJ2-7, the complete variable domain is EAGVAQSPRYKIIEKRQSVAFWCNPISGHATLYWYQQILGQGPKLLIQFQNNGVVDDSQLPKDRFSAERLKGVDSTLKIQPAKLEDSAVYLCASSLTDGGIAYEQYFGPGTRLTVT.